Shown below are 30 T cell receptor beta chains from a single sample sequenced in a study of shared clonotypes between healthy human individuals. Only in-frame clones appear in the TCRdb table, and some are missing; sequencing was by immunoSEQ multiplex PCR. The sample has approximately 2,300,000 clones; roughly 92% are singletons. The sequenced material came from naive CD4+ T cells from PBMCs. The subset was: CD45RA+ positively selected. The receptors were sampled from a young man in good health. Some clones in this sample may be carry-over from other donors' samples.

The chain employs TRBV28 and TRBJ1-5; D may be TRBD1 (5 bases). The length of the CDR3 is 15 residues. With 1 base removed from V and 4 bases from J, the gap between germline ends came to 11 bases. CDR1 and CDR2 from the germline V gene are MDHEN and SYDVKM. CDR3 coding DNA: TGTGCCAGCAGTTTATTCCCCGGGGGGAATCAGCCCCAGCATTTT. Amino acids: CASSLFPGGNQPQHF.

V gene TRBV18 combines with J gene TRBJ2-3; 7 positions match TRBD2. V lost 5 bases, J lost 0 bases, and 5 bases stayed unmatched. This CDR3 contains 15 residues. Per germline, CDR1 KGHSH and CDR2 LQKENI. The CDR3 DNA reads as TGTGCCAGCTCATCTAGCGGAGTTAGCACAGATACGCAGTATTTT. Translating it yields CASSSSGVSTDTQYF.

V gene TRBV6-5 combines with J gene TRBJ2-7; D may be TRBD2 (6 bases). CDR3 length: 15 residues. CDR1 and CDR2 (germline): MNHEY, SVGAGI. The germline V and J ends were trimmed by 2 bases and 1 base, with 12 bases remaining between them. CDR3 DNA: TGTGCCAGCAGTTACGTGGCTAGCGCGTCCTACGAGCAGTACTTC. This codes for CASSYVASASYEQYF.

The chain uses TRBV6-1 and TRBJ2-5, with a weak D call TRBD2 (7 bases). Trimming stripped 7 bases from V and 3 bases from J, with 18 bases between. The CDR3 is 15 residues long. The germline V gene has CDR1 MNHNS and CDR2 SASEGT. As DNA, the CDR3 is TGTGCCAGCATAAAACCTACAGGGAGGGAAGAGACCCAGTACTTC. Encoded protein: CASIKPTGREETQYF.

The V gene is TRBV29-1, the J gene TRBJ1-4; 8 bases map to TRBD1. Germline values: CDR1 SQVTM, CDR2 ANQGSEA. The CDR3 contains 16 residues. Losses at the gene ends were 6 bases for V and 5 bases for J; bases not matched to a gene: 14. CDR3 sequence (DNA): TGCAGCGTGGCCCGTACAGCAGGGGGCGCAAATGAAAAACTGTTTTTT. Translated: CSVARTAGGANEKLFF.

This clone was seen a single time. This chain connects TRBV2 to TRBJ1-1; D ambiguous. This CDR3 has 16 amino acids. Germline CDR1 is SNHLY and CDR2 is FYNNEI. Trimming pared 4 bases from V and 4 bases from J, leaving 19 bases between. The CDR3 loop reads CASSAARSRRTTEAFF. In DNA, the CDR3 is TGTGCCAGCAGTGCCGCCCGATCGAGAAGGACCACTGAAGCTTTCTTT.

The V and J genes are TRBV10-2 and TRBJ1-2; unclear D gene. Germline assignment: CDR1 WSHSY and CDR2 SAAADI. The CDR3 runs 13 residues. Between the trimmed V and J ends, which lost 4 bases and 4 bases, there was a span of 10 bases. The CDR3 sequence: CASSGAGPYGYTF. The CDR3 region has the DNA TGCGCCAGCAGTGGCGCGGGCCCCTATGGCTACACCTTC.

On this clone: An end of the junction differs from the germline gene, which may be a read error. The CDR3 nucleotides read TGTGCCAGCAGTGATCCGGGGGACCCGAAAACCGGGGAGCTGTTTTTT. Protein: CASSDPGDPKTGELFF. J is TRBJ2-2 and V is TRBV2, with D possibly matching TRBD2 (6 bases). The germline V gene has CDR1 SNHLY and CDR2 FYNNEI. This CDR3 is built from 16 residues.

The chain links TRBV4-2 to TRBJ1-6, with D possibly being TRBD1 (6 bases). V was clipped by 4 bases and J by 6 bases, with 10 bases between them. Germline lookup yields CDR1 LGHNA and CDR2 YNFKEQ. There are 14 residues in the CDR3. The CDR3 nucleotides read TGTGCCAGCAGCCGCAAGGACAGTAATTCACCCCTCCACTTT. Protein sequence: CASSRKDSNSPLHF.

V gene TRBV5-1 combines with J gene TRBJ2-4; D assignment may be TRBD1 or TRBD2 (5 bases each). CDR3 length: 14 residues. The germline CDR1 and CDR2 sequences are SGHRS and YFSETQ. The V end lost 5 bases, the J end lost 7 bases, and 16 bases lay between the germline ends. CDR3 nucleotides: TGCGCCAGCAGAACCGGGACGGACCGTAACATTCAGTACTTC. Encoded protein: CASRTGTDRNIQYF.

A word on this clone: The same CDR3 also results from other DNA sequences found in this sample. This chain connects TRBV28 to TRBJ2-4; D gene ambiguous. Germline CDR1 reads MDHEN; CDR2 reads SYDVKM. The CDR3 consists of 11 residues. V dropped 8 bases and J dropped 8 bases, with 10 bases sitting between them. The CDR3 DNA reads as TGTGCCAGCTCTGGACGGGACATTCAGTACTTC. Translation gives CASSGRDIQYF.

About this clone itself: The sample contains more than one DNA sequence encoding this CDR3. The rearrangement uses TRBV2 and TRBJ2-5; 11 bases fit TRBD2. CDR1 and CDR2 (germline): SNHLY, FYNNEI. Unmatched junction bases numbered 2, after V lost 4 bases and J lost 1 base. The CDR3 has 15 amino acids. The CDR3: CASSGLAGGQETQYF. The CDR3 coding sequence is TGTGCCAGCAGTGGGCTAGCGGGAGGCCAAGAGACCCAGTACTTC.

Only one count was recorded for this clone. The V and J genes are TRBV19 and TRBJ2-7, with 7 bases fitting TRBD2. Germline lookup yields CDR1 LNHDA and CDR2 SQIVND (reference sequence). The CDR3 runs to 14 residues. Trimming removed 4 bases from V and 5 bases from J; junction bases left unmatched: 8. CDR3 sequence reads: CASSKREGNDEQYF. CDR3 nucleotides: TGTGCCAGTAGTAAGCGGGAAGGTAACGACGAGCAGTACTTC.

This clone showed up just a few times. The J gene is TRBJ1-4, the V gene TRBV30; 10 bases fit TRBD1. This CDR3 is built from 15 residues. The V gene end was trimmed by 0 bases and the J gene end by 10 bases; junction bases not matched to a gene: 8. CDR1 and CDR2 from the germline V gene are GTSNPN and SVGIG (reference sequence). CDR3 DNA sequence: TGTGCCTGGAGTGTAGGCGACAGGGGGCACGGAAAACTGTTTTTT. Protein sequence: CAWSVGDRGHGKLFF.

The V and J genes are TRBV7-2 and TRBJ2-2; D perhaps matches TRBD2 (7 bases). The CDR3 is 15 amino acids. CDR1 and CDR2 (germline): SGHTA, FQGNSA. The V gene lost 5 bases and the J gene lost 7 bases, with 17 bases spanning the gap. In DNA, the CDR3 is TGTGCCAGCAGCATATTACAGGGAGGGTTCGGGGAGCTGTTTTTT. Translated, it gives CASSILQGGFGELFF.

The chain links TRBV6-6 to TRBJ1-1, with D perhaps TRBD1 (5 bases). Trimming shortened V by 2 bases and J by 10 bases, and 17 bases separated the two germline ends. Germline loops: CDR1 MNHNY, CDR2 SVGAGI (reference sequence). The CDR3 runs to 14 residues. The CDR3 here is CASSYNERGLGAFF. The DNA for the CDR3 is TGTGCCAGCAGTTACAATGAGAGGGGCCTGGGAGCTTTCTTT.

The chain recombines TRBV5-3 with TRBJ2-7, with D perhaps TRBD1 or TRBD2 (6 bases each). TRBV5-3 is noted as an ORF with a role that remains uncertain. This CDR3 spans 20 amino acids. V lost 4 bases and J lost 3, with 32 bases in between. The CDR3, as DNA: TGTGCCAGAAGCCAAACCTATTGGGGGGCTTTTCGGGAAAGTAGCTACGAGCAGTACTTC. Translation gives CARSQTYWGAFRESSYEQYF.

This clone appeared once. The V call is TRBV9, the J call TRBJ2-1, with 11 bases identical to TRBD1. The CDR3 consists of 17 residues. Germline trimming cut 3 bases from V and 6 bases from J; bases unmatched to any gene: 11. Germline values: CDR1 SGDLS, CDR2 YYNGEE. Here the CDR3 DNA reads TGTGCCAGCAGCGCCCCCGGGACAGGGGGGGCGGGCAATGAGCAGTTCTTC. It codes for CASSAPGTGGAGNEQFF. Drawing the rest from reference TRBV9 and TRBJ2-1, the complete variable domain is DSGVTQTPKHLITATGQRVTLRCSPRSGDLSVYWYQQSLDQGLQFLIQYYNGEERAKGNILERFSAQQFPDLHSELNLSSLELGDSALYFCASSAPGTGGAGNEQFFGPGTRLTVL.

The gene calls are TRBV9 and TRBJ1-3, with TRBD1 matching over 9 bases. Unmatched junction bases numbered 5, after V lost 3 bases and J lost 7 bases. Looked up from germline, CDR1 is SGDLS and CDR2 is YYNGEE. This CDR3 is built from 14 residues. CDR3 amino acids: CASSAGQGRNTIYF. The CDR3 DNA sequence: TGTGCCAGCAGCGCGGGACAGGGTCGTAACACCATATATTTT.

The V gene is TRBV5-6, the J gene TRBJ2-7, with 7 bases aligning to TRBD2. The CDR3 is 15 residues long. The V gene's germline CDR1 is SGHDT and CDR2 YYEEEE. The V gene end was trimmed by 3 bases and the J gene end by 0 bases; junction bases not matched to a gene: 6. For the CDR3, the DNA is TGTGCCAGCAGCTGGGGGGGACCCAGCTCCTACGAGCAGTACTTC. As protein: CASSWGGPSSYEQYF.

The V call is TRBV9, the J call TRBJ2-5, with TRBD1 matching over 8 bases. CDR1 SGDLS and CDR2 YYNGEE come from the germline V gene. The junction had 6 bases not matched to a gene; V was cut back by 6 bases and J by 2 bases. The CDR3 spans 14 residues. This chain's CDR3 is CASTPRTGQETQYF. CDR3 coding DNA: TGTGCCAGCACCCCCCGGACAGGGCAAGAGACCCAGTACTTC.

This chain joins TRBV27 and TRBJ2-7, with a possible D match to TRBD1 (6 bases). Deletions cut 2 bases from V and 5 bases from J, with 16 bases between. Germline CDR1 MNHEY, CDR2 SMNVEV (reference sequence). The CDR3 is 15 amino acids. The CDR3 DNA sequence: TGTGCCAGCAGTTTAAGGGCCCAGGGGATCGACGAGCAGTACTTC. This codes for CASSLRAQGIDEQYF.

The chain uses TRBV28 and TRBJ2-7; TRBD2 might be the D (6 bases). V shed 5 bases and J shed 5 bases, with 22 bases lying between them. The CDR3 runs 16 residues. Germline CDR1 reads MDHEN; CDR2 reads SYDVKM. The CDR3 here is CASSPTLAASPHEQYF. CDR3 coding DNA: TGTGCCAGCAGTCCAACCTTAGCGGCCTCTCCCCACGAGCAGTACTTC.

In its sample, this clone was seen once. Written as DNA, the CDR3 is TGTGCCAGCAGCCCCCGACAGGGGGAAGGCTACACCTTC. Protein sequence: CASSPRQGEGYTF. V gene TRBV14 combines with J gene TRBJ1-2; 9 bases are shared with TRBD1. The length of the CDR3 is 13 residues. The V gene's germline CDR1 is SGHDN and CDR2 FVKESK. V dropped 4 bases and J dropped 8; count of bases not matched to a gene: 5.

In DNA form, the CDR3 reads TGTGCCAGCAGTTCCCGGGTAGCCCCCCCAGATACGCAGTATTTT. Amino acid sequence: CASSSRVAPPDTQYF. This chain connects TRBV27 to TRBJ2-3; no reliable D call. Germline V gene sequence: CDR1 MNHEY, CDR2 SMNVEV (reference sequence). The V end was cut by 4 bases, the J end by 4 bases, with 15 bases between. The CDR3 consists of 15 residues.

This sequence joins TRBV6-6 and TRBJ2-7; D perhaps matches TRBD2 (5 bases). Deletions cut 4 bases from V and 7 bases from J, with 17 bases between. CDR3 length: 14 residues. Germline CDR1 is MNHNY and CDR2 is SVGAGI (reference sequence). Here the CDR3 DNA reads TGTGCCAGCAGTTCGGACTTCCCCCTTACGGAGCAGTACTTC. It is translated as CASSSDFPLTEQYF.

The table lists this clone with a few counts. The rearrangement links TRBV5-6 to TRBJ1-1, with no clear D. V dropped 3 bases and J dropped 1 base, with 7 bases sitting between them. The germline V gene has CDR1 SGHDT and CDR2 YYEEEE. This CDR3 contains 13 residues. CDR3 coding DNA: TGTGCCAGCAGCTCAATGTGGAACACTGAAGCTTTCTTT. Protein product: CASSSMWNTEAFF.

The chain recombines TRBV7-2 with TRBJ2-1; 9 positions match TRBD1. The germline gives CDR1 SGHTA, CDR2 FQGNSA. J lost 4 bases, V lost 0 bases, and 10 bases had no gene match. The CDR3 is 18 amino acids. The DNA of the CDR3 is TGTGCCAGCAGCTTAGCGCAGGGGACAGGGACCCAATACAATGAGCAGTTCTTC. Translating it yields CASSLAQGTGTQYNEQFF. Together with reference TRBV7-2 and TRBJ2-1, the CDR3 gives the full variable domain: GAGVSQSPSNKVTEKGKDVELRCDPISGHTALYWYRQSLGQGLEFLIYFQGNSAPDKSGLPSDRFSAERTGGSVSTLTIQRTQQEDSAVYLCASSLAQGTGTQYNEQFFGPGTRLTVL.

This chain uses TRBV19 with TRBJ1-2; unclear D gene. The CDR3 runs to 13 residues. V shed 10 bases and J shed 2 bases, with 14 bases lying between them. Germline V gene lookup returns CDR1 LNHDA and CDR2 SQIVND (reference sequence). In DNA form, the CDR3 reads TGTGCCACAACCCGGGAAGCCAACTATGGCTACACCTTC. It codes for CATTREANYGYTF.

V usage is TRBV18 and J usage is TRBJ2-3; D may correspond to TRBD1 or TRBD2 (5 bases each). This CDR3 comprises 13 residues. The germline V gene encodes CDR1 KGHSH and CDR2 LQKENI. V gave up 3 bases and J gave up 5 bases, with 9 bases separating them. The CDR3: CASSPTRGDTQYF. CDR3 DNA sequence: TGTGCCAGCTCACCCACTAGGGGAGATACGCAGTATTTT.